The 28 T cell receptor beta chains reported below all come from one sample, sequenced in a study of blood T cell repertoires in COVID-19. Here immunoSEQ multiplex PCR was the method, and the copy in TCRdb shows in-frame clones only, minus some. In the table there are about 360,000 clones, approximately 86% of which are singletons. The source material was peripheral blood. These receptors came from a human donor in a cohort sampled during active COVID-19.

Note on this clone: No DNA is shown, since the ends of the CDR3 on it are uncertain; the CDR3 is the one TCRdb lists. This rearrangement joins TRBV11-2 to TRBJ2-7; TRBD1 was called by the table and not checked on the DNA. The CDR3 is 12 residues long, counting both termini. Per the germline V gene, CDR1 is SGHAT and CDR2 is FQNNGV. CDR3 protein: CASSLWGQGIFF.

The rearrangement links TRBV18 to TRBJ1-3; D is unresolved. Germline CDR1 is KGHSH and CDR2 is LQKENI. The V and J ends lost 6 bases and 8 bases respectively, with 17 bases between them. The CDR3 has 14 residues. CDR3 protein: CASSPSDSVHTIYF. CDR3 coding DNA: TGTGCCAGCTCGCCATCGGACTCGGTACACACCATATATTTT. Drawing the rest from reference TRBV18 and TRBJ1-3, the complete variable domain is NAGVMQNPRHLVRRRGQEARLRCSPMKGHSHVYWYRQLPEEGLKFMVYLQKENIIDESGMPKERFSAEFPKEGPSILRIQQVVRGDSAAYFCASSPSDSVHTIYFGEGSWLTVV.

The chain carries TRBV5-1 and TRBJ2-1; D perhaps matches TRBD1 (5 bases). The CDR3 runs 12 residues. Germline V gives CDR1 SGHRS, CDR2 YFSETQ. V was shortened by 1 base and J by 10 bases, with 9 bases between the two germline ends. In nucleotides, the CDR3 is TGCGCCAGCAGCTTGCTAGGGGTCGAGCAGTTCTTC. Residues: CASSLLGVEQFF.

The chain couples TRBV7-2 to TRBJ2-3; 8 bases align to TRBD2. CDR1 is SGHTA and CDR2 is FQGNSA in the germline V gene. The CDR3 runs 16 residues. J was trimmed by 3 bases and V by 2 bases; bases with no gene match: 7. The CDR3 reads CASSLRTGGPTDTQYF. In DNA form, the CDR3 reads TGTGCCAGCAGCTTAAGGACGGGAGGGCCGACAGATACGCAGTATTTT.

V is TRBV29-1 and J is TRBJ2-1, with TRBD1 as a possible D gene (5 bases). Per germline, CDR1 SQVTM and CDR2 ANQGSEA. Trimming stripped 0 bases from V and 3 bases from J, with 12 bases between. This CDR3 has 15 residues. The DNA of the CDR3 is TGCAGCGTTGAAGATCCGCAGGGAAACTACAATGAGCAGTTCTTC. It is translated as CSVEDPQGNYNEQFF.

The chain recombines TRBV7-9 with TRBJ2-3, with a tentative D call TRBD2 (5 bases). The V gene's germline CDR1 is SEHNR and CDR2 FQNEAQ (reference sequence). Trimming removed 3 bases at V and 11 bases at J, with 12 bases between. This CDR3 spans 12 amino acids. The chain's CDR3 is CASSFGEGRQYF. The CDR3 nucleotides are TGTGCCAGCAGCTTCGGTGAGGGTAGGCAGTATTTT. Looking up the rest from reference TRBV7-9 and TRBJ2-3 gives the full variable domain: DTGVSQNPRHKITKRGQNVTFRCDPISEHNRLYWYRQTLGQGPEFLTYFQNEAQLEKSRLLSDRFSAERPKGSFSTLEIQRTEQGDSAMYLCASSFGEGRQYFGPGTRLTVL.

The chain recombines TRBV6-6 with TRBJ1-1, with D uncertain. The CDR3 extends over 14 amino acids. Germline assignment: CDR1 MNHNY and CDR2 SVGAGI (reference sequence). Trimming left V 2 bases short and J 1 base short, with 8 bases between. The CDR3 protein is CASSYPPQNTEAFF. The DNA for the CDR3 is TGTGCCAGCAGTTACCCCCCCCAGAACACTGAAGCTTTCTTT.

V gene TRBV25-1 combines with J gene TRBJ2-4, with D maybe TRBD1 (6 bases). V was cut by 3 bases and J by 3 bases, with 12 bases left in between. CDR3 size: 15 residues. CDR1 is MGHDK, CDR2 SYGVNS, per germline. The CDR3 region is CASSESSGHKNIQYF. The CDR3 DNA reads as TGTGCCAGCAGTGAGTCTTCGGGACACAAAAACATTCAGTACTTC.

The chain recombines TRBV14 with TRBJ2-7, with 9 bases matching TRBD2. CDR1 is SGHDN and CDR2 is FVKESK in the germline V gene. The length of the CDR3 is 18 residues. Trimming at V came to 4 bases and at J to 8 bases, leaving 21 bases not matched to a gene. CDR3 DNA sequence: TGTGCCAGCAGCCTGCGCCTATCTGCTAGCGGGGCGTTTGGTCAGCAGTACTTC. This translates into CASSLRLSASGAFGQQYF. The full variable domain, rest sourced from reference TRBV14 and TRBJ2-7, is EAGVTQFPSHSVIEKGQTVTLRCDPISGHDNLYWYRRVMGKEIKFLLHFVKESKQDESGMPNNRFLAERTGGTYSTLKVQPAELEDSGVYFCASSLRLSASGAFGQQYFGPGTRLTVT.

This sequence joins TRBV10-3 and TRBJ1-2; no reliable D call. Trimming stripped 4 bases from V and 5 bases from J, with 14 bases between. Germline CDR1 and CDR2: ENHRY and SYGVKD. CDR3 length: 14 amino acids. The CDR3 spells CAISGPGVGYGYTF. CDR3 in DNA: TGTGCCATCAGTGGTCCCGGGGTAGGGTATGGCTACACCTTC.

In nucleotides, the CDR3 is TGTGCCAGCAGGACCGGGACTTCTCGTTTCTACGAGCAGTACTTC. Translated: CASRTGTSRFYEQYF. The chain joins TRBV2 to TRBJ2-7; weak D call: TRBD2 (6 bases). The germline V gene has CDR1 SNHLY and CDR2 FYNNEI. Trimming stripped 6 bases from V and 3 bases from J, with 18 bases between. CDR3 length: 15 residues.

The chain employs TRBV5-6 and TRBJ2-3, with D unresolved. CDR3 length: 14 amino acids. The ends were cut back, 0 bases at V and 1 base at J, with 6 bases in the middle. Germline CDR1 reads SGHDT; CDR2 reads YYEEEE. The CDR3 coding sequence is TGTGCCAGCAGCTTGGACCGGGGCACAGATACGCAGTATTTT. Its translation: CASSLDRGTDTQYF.

The J gene is TRBJ1-5, the V gene TRBV12-3 or TRBV12-4; D remains unclear. V lost 11 bases and J 5 bases, leaving 16 bases between the germline ends. The CDR3 contains 13 residues. The CDR3, as DNA: TGTGCCTCCCGGCGGGGAAGCGATCAGCCCCAGCATTTT. It specifies CASRRGSDQPQHF.

The genes are TRBV3-1 (or the pseudogene TRBV3-2) and TRBJ1-2; 7 bases match TRBD1. The CDR3 totals 15 residues. The germline CDR1 and CDR2 sequences are LGHDT and YNNKEL (reference sequence). V lost 1 base and J lost 4; bases outside the gene matches: 6. CDR3 coding DNA: TGTGCCAGCAGCCAAGGACAGGGATCGGGCTATGGCTACACCTTC. Protein sequence: CASSQGQGSGYGYTF.

The chain links TRBV28 to TRBJ2-3; 7 bases align to TRBD1. CDR3 size: 13 residues. Germline CDR1 is MDHEN and CDR2 is SYDVKM. V dropped 8 bases and J dropped 5; count of bases not matched to a gene: 7. DNA of the CDR3: TGTGCCAGCGATAGGGGGCCGGGAGATACGCAGTATTTT. Translated, it gives CASDRGPGDTQYF. Combining the CDR3 with reference TRBV28 and TRBJ2-3 gives the whole variable domain DVKVTQSSRYLVKRTGEKVFLECVQDMDHENMFWYRQDPGLGLRLIYFSYDVKMKEKGDIPEGYSVSREKKERFSLILESASTNQTSMYLCASDRGPGDTQYFGPGTRLTVL.

The chain combines TRBV7-2 with TRBJ2-5; perhaps TRBD1 as D (7 bases). In germline, CDR1 is SGHTA, CDR2 FQGNSA. V was pared by 4 bases and J by 5 bases, with 17 bases between. This CDR3 has 15 amino acids. The CDR3 loop is CASSSGGQDGETQYF. CDR3 DNA: TGTGCCAGCAGCTCAGGGGGGCAGGATGGTGAGACCCAGTACTTC.

The CDR3 DNA follows: TGTGCCAGCAGTTTTAGACAGGGAGATGGGCAGCCCCAGCATTTT. Translating it yields CASSFRQGDGQPQHF. The V gene is TRBV28, the J gene TRBJ1-5; TRBD1 matches 7 bases. CDR1 is MDHEN, CDR2 SYDVKM, per germline. There are 15 residues in the CDR3. V dropped 3 bases and J dropped 7; count of bases not matched to a gene: 9.

This rearrangement joins TRBV5-1 to TRBJ2-3; 9 bases agree with TRBD2. This CDR3 is built from 16 residues. The V gene end was trimmed by 4 bases and the J gene end by 5 bases; junction bases not matched to a gene: 11. Per the germline V gene, CDR1 is SGHRS and CDR2 is YFSETQ. The CDR3 region has the DNA TGCGCCAGCAGCAGGTCTAGCGGGGCCCTAGGAGATACGCAGTATTTT. Protein sequence: CASSRSSGALGDTQYF.

The chain joins TRBV6-6 to TRBJ1-3; TRBD1 might be the D (5 bases). The V gene lost 0 bases and the J gene lost 4 bases, with 10 bases spanning the gap. This CDR3 is 15 amino acids long. Germline V gene lookup returns CDR1 MNHNY and CDR2 SVGAGI (reference sequence). The CDR3 here is CASSYSMGRGNTIYF. The DNA of the CDR3 is TGTGCCAGCAGTTACTCTATGGGGCGCGGAAACACCATATATTTT.

This rearrangement joins TRBV28 to TRBJ1-6; D gene uncertain. The CDR3 covers 16 residues. Germline V gene lookup returns CDR1 MDHEN and CDR2 SYDVKM. V lost 6 bases to trimming and J lost 2 bases, with 14 bases between them. Here the CDR3 reads CASSRGGAAYNSPLHF. In DNA, the CDR3 is TGTGCCAGCAGCCGCGGTGGAGCTGCCTATAATTCACCCCTCCACTTT.

The V and J genes are TRBV10-2 and TRBJ2-1; TRBD2 is a possible D gene (6 bases). V gave up 6 bases and J gave up 3 bases, with 12 bases separating them. The CDR3 covers 14 residues. Germline values: CDR1 WSHSY, CDR2 SAAADI. CDR3 nucleotide sequence: TGCGCCAGCAGGACCGGGGGACTCTACAATGAGCAGTTCTTC. Its translation: CASRTGGLYNEQFF.

V is TRBV21-1 and J is TRBJ1-6. TRBV21-1 is a pseudogene segment. CDR3 length equals 16 residues. CDR3 sequence: CASSNRLDSYNSPLHF. For the CDR3, the DNA is TGTGCCAGCAGCAATAGACTAGACTCCTATAATTCACCCCTCCACTTT.

The chain combines TRBV7-8 with TRBJ2-1, with 9 positions matching TRBD2. The CDR3 contains 14 residues. V trimming: 6 bases; J trimming: 9 bases; junction bases outside the gene matches: 9. Germline CDR1 reads SGHVS; CDR2 reads FQNEAQ. CDR3 sequence reads: CASRPRRGGGEQFF. Here the CDR3 DNA reads TGTGCCAGCAGGCCCAGGCGGGGGGGAGGTGAGCAGTTCTTC.

CDR3 sequence reads: CASSQVGRDFLRETQYF. The CDR3 bases are TGCGCCAGCAGCCAAGTTGGCCGAGACTTCTTAAGAGAGACCCAGTACTTC. The chain joins TRBV4-1 to TRBJ2-5; D unresolved. V lost 1 base to trimming and J lost 4 bases, with 19 bases between them. The length of the CDR3 is 17 residues. CDR1 and CDR2 from the germline V gene are MGHRA and YSYEKL.

This chain links TRBV5-6 with TRBJ1-2; D remains ambiguous. The CDR3 contains 14 residues. Germline lookup yields CDR1 SGHDT and CDR2 YYEEEE. V was pared by 2 bases and J by 8 bases, with 16 bases between. The CDR3: CASSFRARGYGYTF. The CDR3 DNA reads as TGTGCCAGCAGCTTCCGGGCAAGAGGGTACGGCTACACCTTC.

This rearrangement joins TRBV5-3 to TRBJ1-6; D remains unclear. TRBV5-3 is noted as an ORF with a role that remains uncertain. There are 17 residues in the CDR3. V was pared by 3 bases and J by 0 bases, with 13 bases between. CDR3 coding DNA: TGTGCCAGAAGCTCGAGGAGCCCGGGCTCCTATAATTCACCCCTCCACTTT. It encodes CARSSRSPGSYNSPLHF.

The CDR3 DNA is TGTGCCAGCAGCGTAGGACAGGCAGCCTACGAGCAGTACTTC. Its protein product is CASSVGQAAYEQYF. This chain links TRBV9 with TRBJ2-7, with D possibly matching TRBD1 (6 bases). Per the germline V gene, CDR1 is SGDLS and CDR2 is YYNGEE. V was pared by 0 bases and J by 2 bases, with 9 bases between. This CDR3 comprises 14 residues. The variable domain in full, with the rest retrieved from reference TRBV9 and TRBJ2-7, is DSGVTQTPKHLITATGQRVTLRCSPRSGDLSVYWYQQSLDQGLQFLIQYYNGEERAKGNILERFSAQQFPDLHSELNLSSLELGDSALYFCASSVGQAAYEQYFGPGTRLTVT.

V usage is TRBV19 and J usage is TRBJ1-2; the match to TRBD1 covers 9 bases. The germline V gene encodes CDR1 LNHDA and CDR2 SQIVND (reference sequence). The V segment lost 6 bases and the J segment 7 bases; nucleotides outside the gene matches: 15. This CDR3 contains 16 residues. CDR3 residues: CASRPPGTGTGSGYTF. CDR3 in DNA: TGTGCCAGTAGACCTCCCGGGACAGGGACAGGAAGTGGCTACACCTTC.